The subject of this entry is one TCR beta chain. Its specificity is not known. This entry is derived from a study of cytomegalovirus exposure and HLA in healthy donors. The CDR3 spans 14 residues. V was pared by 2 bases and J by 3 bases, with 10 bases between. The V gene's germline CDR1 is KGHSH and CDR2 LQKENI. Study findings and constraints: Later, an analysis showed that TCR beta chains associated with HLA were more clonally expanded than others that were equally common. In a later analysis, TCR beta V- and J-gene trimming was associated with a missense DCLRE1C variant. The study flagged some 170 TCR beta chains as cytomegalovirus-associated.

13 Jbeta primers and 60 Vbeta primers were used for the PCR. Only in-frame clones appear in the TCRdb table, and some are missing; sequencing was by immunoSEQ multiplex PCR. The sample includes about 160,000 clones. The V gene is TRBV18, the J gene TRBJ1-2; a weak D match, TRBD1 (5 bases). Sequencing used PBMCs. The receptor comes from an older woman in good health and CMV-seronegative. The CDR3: CASSPVREHYGYTF. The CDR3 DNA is TGTGCCAGCTCACCAGTCAGGGAACACTATGGCTACACCTTC. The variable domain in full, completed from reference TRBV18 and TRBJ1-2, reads NAGVMQNPRHLVRRRGQEARLRCSPMKGHSHVYWYRQLPEEGLKFMVYLQKENIIDESGMPKERFSAEFPKEGPSILRIQQVVRGDSAAYFCASSPVREHYGYTFGSGTRLTVV.